This T cell receptor beta chain was retrieved from a study of vaccination and CD4 T cells after COVID-19. Looking at the study overall: Subjects got two shots of BNT162b2 or mRNA-1273 vaccine.

In this sample, this clonotype turned up once. Its antigen is unknown. The CDR3 is 16 residues long. With 7 bases removed from V and 5 bases from J, the gap between germline ends came to 22 bases. Germline CDR1 SGHVS, CDR2 FQNEAQ. Cultured CD4+ T-cell DNA underwent Oncomine TCR Beta short-read sequencing. It was from cultured CD4+ T cells that genomic DNA was extracted. Each CDR3 protein is one row after TCRdb ran MiXCR on the PCR reads. The sample carries 20,000 to 30,000 distinct CDR3 sequences, 42% recorded once. As to time point: late sampling 161 to 241 days after vaccination in three convalescent patients. Treatment here: approximately 10-day PBMC culture with coronavirus spike peptide pools or control peptides (ViraFEST assay). Peptide pools at 9.5 to 10 ug/ml and IL-2 at 10 IU/ml were added to cultures of a few million PBMCs per well.

Here the sequenced sample was CD4+ T cells from blood, cultured in vitro, taken about 7 months after SARS-CoV-2 vaccination. The chain links TRBV7-8 to TRBJ2-3; D may be TRBD1 or TRBD2 (5 bases each). The sequence was collected from a human donor who had recovered from COVID-19. CDR3 nucleotides: TGTGCCAGCAAGGAGCTAGCAAGCCCCCAGGGAGATACGCAGTATTTT. It is translated as CASKELASPQGDTQYF.